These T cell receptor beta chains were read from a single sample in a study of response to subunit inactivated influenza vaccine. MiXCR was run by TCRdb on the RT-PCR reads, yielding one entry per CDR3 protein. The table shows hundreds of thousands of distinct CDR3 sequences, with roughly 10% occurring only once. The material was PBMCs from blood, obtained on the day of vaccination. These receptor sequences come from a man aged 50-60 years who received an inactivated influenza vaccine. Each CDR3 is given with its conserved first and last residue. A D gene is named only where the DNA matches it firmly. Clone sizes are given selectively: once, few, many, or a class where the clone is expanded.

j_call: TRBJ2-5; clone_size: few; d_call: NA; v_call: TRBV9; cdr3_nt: TGTGCCAGCAGTCCTGAGGGTAATCGCCAAGAGACCCAGTACTTC; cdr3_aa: CASSPEGNRQETQYF
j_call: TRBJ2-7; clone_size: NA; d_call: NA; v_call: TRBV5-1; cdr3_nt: TGCGCCAGCAGCTTGGGAGACAGGCAGTACTTC; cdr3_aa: CASSLGDRQYF
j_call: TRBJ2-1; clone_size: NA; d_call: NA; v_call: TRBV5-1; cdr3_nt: TGCGCCAGCAGCCCAAGCAGGAGCTCCTACAATGAGCAGTTCTTC; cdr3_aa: CASSPSRSSYNEQFF
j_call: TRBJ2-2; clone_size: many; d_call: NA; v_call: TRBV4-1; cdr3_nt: TGCGCCAGCAGCCAAGACTACTACGGGGAGCTGTTTTTT; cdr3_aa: CASSQDYYGELFF
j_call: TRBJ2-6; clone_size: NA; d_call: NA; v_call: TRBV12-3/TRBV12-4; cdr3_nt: TGTACCTGCTGTTTAGCGATCCGAACAGGCTCTGGGGCCAACGTCCTGACTTTC; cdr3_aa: CTCCLAIRTGSGANVLTF
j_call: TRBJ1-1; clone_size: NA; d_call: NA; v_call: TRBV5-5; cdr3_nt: TGTGCCAGCAGCTTTCCTAGCCAGGGGACTGAAGCTTTCTTT; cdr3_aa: CASSFPSQGTEAFF
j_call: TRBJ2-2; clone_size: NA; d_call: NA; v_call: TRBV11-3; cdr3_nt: TGTGCCAGCAGCTTTGCCTCAGGAGGGGAGCTGTTTTTT; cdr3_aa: CASSFASGGELFF
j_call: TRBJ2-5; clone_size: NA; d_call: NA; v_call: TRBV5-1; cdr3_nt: TGCGCCAGCAGCTTGGGACAAGCTCGGGAGACCCAGTACTTC; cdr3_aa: CASSLGQARETQYF
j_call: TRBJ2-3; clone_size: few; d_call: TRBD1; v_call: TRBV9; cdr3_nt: TGTGCCAGCAGCGTAGCGACAGGGGGAGATACGCAGTATTTT; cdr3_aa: CASSVATGGDTQYF
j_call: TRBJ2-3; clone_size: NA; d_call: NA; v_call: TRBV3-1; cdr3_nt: TGTGCCAGCAGTCCAGAGGTGACAGATACGCAGTATTTT; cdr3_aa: CASSPEVTDTQYF
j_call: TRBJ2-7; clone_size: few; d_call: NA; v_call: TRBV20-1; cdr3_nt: TGCAGTGCTAGTAAACAGGGCTACGAGCAGTACTTC; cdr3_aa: CSASKQGYEQYF
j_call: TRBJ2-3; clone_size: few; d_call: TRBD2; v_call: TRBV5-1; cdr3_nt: TGCGCCAGCAGCTTGGCCCCGGGACTAGCGGGGATTAGCACAGATACGCAGTATTTT; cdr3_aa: CASSLAPGLAGISTDTQYF
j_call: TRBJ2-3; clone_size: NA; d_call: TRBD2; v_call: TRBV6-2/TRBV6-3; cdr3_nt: TGTGCCAGCAGTGAGACTAGCGGGAGGCCAGCGGGACACACAGATACGCAGTATTTT; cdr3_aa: CASSETSGRPAGHTDTQYF
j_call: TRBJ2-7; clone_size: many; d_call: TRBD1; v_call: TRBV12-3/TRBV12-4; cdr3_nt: TGTGCCAGCAGTTTATACAGGGGCGACGAGCAGTACTTC; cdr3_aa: CASSLYRGDEQYF
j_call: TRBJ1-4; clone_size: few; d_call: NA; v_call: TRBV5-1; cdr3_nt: TGCGCCAGCAGCCCCACTGGGGGTGAAGGTGAAAAACTGTTTTTT; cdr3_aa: CASSPTGGEGEKLFF
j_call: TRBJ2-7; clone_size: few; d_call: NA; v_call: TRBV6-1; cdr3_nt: TGTGCCAGCAGTGCGAACTGGACGCCCTACGAGCAGTACTTC; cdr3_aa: CASSANWTPYEQYF